This record looks at one T cell receptor beta chain sequence and its context. Its antigen is as yet unknown. Naive-designated CD8 cells lacked CD45RO, were positively enriched for CCR7, and omitted terminally differentiated effector memory CD45RA+ cells. The sample comes from a study of shared clonotypes between healthy human individuals. Study-wide points: Specimens sampled were limited to blood, with tissue repertoires likely differing.

Germline V gives CDR1 SGHVS, CDR2 FNYEAQ. V dropped 0 bases and J dropped 3 bases, with 12 bases sitting between them. The CDR3 spans 15 residues. Clones were sequenced by immunoSEQ multiplex PCR, and TCRdb holds only the in-frame ones, with some missing. Altogether about 700,000 clones are present, about 91% being singletons, with the ten largest covering about 24%. The V and J genes are TRBV7-6 and TRBJ2-7; no clear D. Material for sequencing was naive CD8+ T cells sorted from blood. The origin of this receptor is a man in his thirties or forties in good health. The CDR3 DNA reads TGTGCCAGCAGCTTAGCGGTAGCCCTAGGCTACGAGCAGTACTTC. It encodes CASSLAVALGYEQYF.